This is a list of T cell receptor beta chains from one sample in a study of human T cells and chemical hapten exposure. TCRdb fed the RACE reads into MiXCR, producing one record per CDR3 protein. The sample records 350,000 or so distinct CDR3 sequences, around 7% being singletons. This specimen was whole blood, taken in connection with sensitization to the hapten diphenylcyclopropenone (DPC). These receptor sequences come from a woman aged 18 to 35 with alopecia areata. Some clones in this sample may be carry-over from other donors' samples. Both conserved end residues are part of each CDR3. The D gene is left open where the match is weak.

d_call	cdr3_length	v_call	j_call	cdr3_aa
.	14	TRBV7-9	TRBJ2-5	CASSPGSYQETQYF
TRBD1	16	TRBV20-1	TRBJ1-1	CSAMPGQGSRGTEAFF
.	13	TRBV18	TRBJ1-4	CASSPQTDEKLFF
TRBD1	16	TRBV2	TRBJ2-7	CASRRDSGGPGREQYF
.	18	TRBV4-3	TRBJ1-6	CASSQDLRGLSYNSPLHF
.	14	TRBV12-3/TRBV12-4	TRBJ1-1	CTSSRHRTDSEAFF
.	14	TRBV4-1	TRBJ1-1	CASSRGRGYTEAFF
.	14	TRBV25-1	TRBJ1-6	CASTLSGGNSPLHF
.	14	TRBV5-1	TRBJ2-3	CASSLVVAEGTQYF
.	18	TRBV7-9	TRBJ2-5	CASSLEGWGFPYQETQYF
.	13	TRBV2	TRBJ1-1	CASSEVRQIEAFF
.	15	TRBV20-1	TRBJ1-4	CSARDGGSLNEKLFF
TRBD2	13	TRBV29-1	TRBJ2-7	CSVGTSGAYEQYF
.	13	TRBV27	TRBJ1-1	CASSHWAGHEAFF
TRBD2	16	TRBV3-1	TRBJ2-3	CASSQSRGGSTDTQYF
.	15	TRBV6-1	TRBJ2-6	CASSDMSSGANVLTF
.	12	TRBV6-6	TRBJ1-1	CASSLSNAEAFF
.	13	TRBV7-2	TRBJ1-6	CASSLASNSPLHF
.	13	TRBV12-3/TRBV12-4	TRBJ2-7	CASSSGTNYEQYF
.	15	TRBV20-1	TRBJ1-5	CSARDPGRDNQPQHF
TRBD1	15	TRBV18	TRBJ1-4	CASSPPTGVDEKLFF
.	15	TRBV7-9	TRBJ1-2	CASSPRFGENYGYTF
.	15	TRBV14	TRBJ2-7	CASSPLAMGVDEQYF
.	11	TRBV6-2/TRBV6-3	TRBJ2-3	CATRSTDTQYF
.	16	TRBV14	TRBJ2-4	CASSQPLARTRNIQYF
.	13	TRBV6-5	TRBJ1-2	CATKRETNYGYTF
.	16	TRBV6-5	TRBJ1-3	CASSSDTASSGNTIYF
TRBD2	15	TRBV5-1	TRBJ2-3	CASRRTSGATDTQYF
.	15	TRBV28	TRBJ2-2	CASRPDSPNTGELFF
TRBD2	16	TRBV15	TRBJ2-3	CATSRALGGGTDTQYF
TRBD1	17	TRBV5-5	TRBJ1-4	CASRTENETGQHEKLFF
.	15	TRBV28	TRBJ2-7	CASITESVGSYEQYF
.	12	TRBV7-9	TRBJ2-2	CASSGSGGELFF
.	16	TRBV5-1	TRBJ1-3	CASSSTNLTPGNTIYF
.	15	TRBV28	TRBJ1-5	CASSLWGAGNQLQHF